These 15 T cell receptor beta chains share one sample of origin, sequenced in a study of graft-versus-host responses after intestinal transplantation. The method was immunoSEQ multiplex PCR; TCRdb's version includes in-frame clones alone and lacks a portion of them. The table lists some 110,000 clones, about nine tenths of them singletons, with approximately 0.17% in the top ten. No cognate antigen is known for these TCRs. The source material was unstimulated CD4+ T cells sorted from spleen or lymph node cells, sampled before intestinal transplant. These receptor sequences come from a human donor who received an intestinal transplant.

V gene TRBV6-4 combines with J gene TRBJ2-5, with 8 nucleotides matching TRBD1. The trim removed 6 bases at V and 2 bases at J, leaving 2 bases unmatched. The CDR3 runs 13 residues. Germline values: CDR1 MRHNA, CDR2 SNTAGT. The CDR3 DNA follows: TGTGCCAGCAGCAGGGGGCCTCAAGAGACCCAGTACTTC. Its protein is CASSRGPQETQYF.

V is TRBV19 and J is TRBJ2-4, with TRBD2 identical over 8 bases. Germline trimming cut 9 bases from V and 7 bases from J; bases unmatched to any gene: 5. This CDR3 comprises 12 residues. The germline V gene encodes CDR1 LNHDA and CDR2 SQIVND (reference sequence). Here the CDR3 reads CASGGGTNIQYF. DNA of the CDR3: TGTGCCAGCGGGGGGGGGACCAACATTCAGTACTTC.

The chain joins TRBV4-1 to TRBJ1-4; tentatively, D is TRBD1 (5 bases). Per germline, CDR1 MGHRA and CDR2 YSYEKL. V was shortened by 0 bases and J by 2 bases, with 13 bases between the two germline ends. This CDR3 is built from 17 residues. The CDR3 protein is CASSQEGRQGTNEKLFF. The CDR3 DNA reads as TGCGCCAGCAGCCAAGAGGGTAGGCAGGGCACTAATGAAAAACTGTTTTTT.

V usage is TRBV27 and J usage is TRBJ1-1, with D possibly matching TRBD1 (5 bases). CDR1 and CDR2 (germline): MNHEY, SMNVEV (reference sequence). Trimming left V 5 bases short and J 2 bases short, with 9 bases between. The CDR3 has 13 residues. In DNA, the CDR3 is TGTGCCAGCAGTGACACAGGAAACACTGAAGCTTTCTTT. Protein product: CASSDTGNTEAFF.

The chain has TRBV5-1 and TRBJ1-4, with 9 bases aligning to TRBD1. Germline trimming cut 2 bases from V and 3 bases from J; bases unmatched to any gene: 2. The CDR3 contains 15 residues. The germline gives CDR1 SGHRS, CDR2 YFSETQ. CDR3 loop: CASSLQGAPNEKLFF. CDR3 nucleotides: TGCGCCAGCAGCTTACAGGGGGCACCTAATGAAAAACTGTTTTTT.

The chain recombines TRBV18 with TRBJ2-5; D gene ambiguous. The closer fit of TRBJ2-7 to the DNA end suggests the J call may be wrong. This CDR3 contains 16 residues. Germline CDR1 reads KGHSH; CDR2 reads LQKENI. CDR3 in DNA: TGTGCCAGCTCACCTCTAGGCAGCCGCCTAACCTACGAGCAGTACTTC. This sequence encodes CASSPLGSRLTYEQYF.

This chain uses TRBV28 with TRBJ1-2; 10 bases line up with TRBD1. After removal of 4 bases from V and 3 bases from J, the junction contained 2 bases not matched to a gene. Germline V lookup: CDR1 MDHEN, CDR2 SYDVKM. This CDR3 is built from 14 residues. The CDR3 spells CASSSTGGDYGYTF. For the CDR3, the DNA is TGTGCCAGCAGTTCGACAGGGGGCGACTATGGCTACACCTTC.

The chain carries TRBV9 and TRBJ2-1; maybe TRBD2 (6 bases). The CDR3 is 15 residues long. Trimming cost V 0 bases and J 3 bases, with 10 bases left between them. The germline CDR1 and CDR2 sequences are SGDLS and YYNGEE. In DNA, the CDR3 is TGTGCCAGCAGCGTAGAAAGTAGCGGCTACAATGAGCAGTTCTTC. Residues: CASSVESSGYNEQFF. The whole variable domain, filled in from reference TRBV9 and TRBJ2-1, reads DSGVTQTPKHLITATGQRVTLRCSPRSGDLSVYWYQQSLDQGLQFLIQYYNGEERAKGNILERFSAQQFPDLHSELNLSSLELGDSALYFCASSVESSGYNEQFFGPGTRLTVL.

The chain carries TRBV30 and TRBJ2-5, with TRBD1 as a possible D gene (5 bases). The CDR3 spans 11 residues. V dropped 4 bases and J dropped 4 bases, with 7 bases sitting between them. Germline V lookup: CDR1 GTSNPN, CDR2 SVGIG (reference sequence). In nucleotides, the CDR3 is TGTGCCTGGACCCAGGGAGAGACCCAGTACTTC. It is translated as CAWTQGETQYF.

CDR3 loop: CASSFSTGGYNEQFF. The CDR3 region has the DNA TGTGCCAGCAGTTTTAGTACAGGGGGCTACAATGAGCAGTTCTTC. V gene TRBV28 combines with J gene TRBJ2-1; 8 bases map to TRBD1. With V trimmed by 3 bases and J by 3 bases, 4 bases remained unmatched. CDR3 length equals 15 residues. From germline, CDR1 is MDHEN and CDR2 SYDVKM.

This chain joins TRBV29-1 and TRBJ2-5, with 8 positions matching TRBD2. CDR1 and CDR2 (germline): SQVTM, ANQGSEA. The CDR3 contains 14 residues. Trimming at V came to 6 bases and at J to 0 bases, leaving 6 bases not matched to a gene. CDR3 DNA: TGCAGCGTGGGGACTAGACTCCACCAAGAGACCCAGTACTTC. This codes for CSVGTRLHQETQYF.

This sequence joins TRBV12-5 and TRBJ2-1; D is uncertain. Germline lookup yields CDR1 LGHNT and CDR2 FRNRAP. V shed 7 bases and J shed 9 bases, with 13 bases lying between them. The CDR3 has 12 residues. The CDR3 sequence is CASANFQSEQFF. CDR3 nucleotide sequence: TGTGCTAGTGCCAATTTTCAGTCTGAGCAGTTCTTC.

The CDR3 DNA reads TGTGCCAGCAGCGTACGGGGGAAGGAGCAGTACTTC. Amino acid sequence: CASSVRGKEQYF. The V call is TRBV7-9, the J call TRBJ2-7, with D possibly TRBD2 on 6 matching bases. The V gene lost 5 bases and the J gene lost 7 bases, with 12 bases spanning the gap. CDR3 size: 12 residues. Germline-derived CDR1 and CDR2 are SEHNR and FQNEAQ (reference sequence).

V is TRBV6-6 and J is TRBJ2-1; D is perhaps TRBD2 (6 bases). The CDR3 extends over 15 amino acids. The germline V and J ends were trimmed by 2 bases and 0 bases, with 8 bases remaining between them. Germline CDR1 and CDR2: MNHNY and SVGAGI (reference sequence). This chain's CDR3 is CASSYGRSSYNEQFF. As DNA, the CDR3 is TGTGCCAGCAGTTACGGGAGGAGCTCCTACAATGAGCAGTTCTTC.

V and J are TRBV15 and TRBJ2-1; 7 nucleotides agree with TRBD1. Trimming cost V 3 bases and J 6 bases; bases outside gene matches: 8. The CDR3 is 15 residues long. Germline CDR1 LNHNV, CDR2 YYDKDF (reference sequence). The CDR3 loop is CATSRTRTGVNEQFF. CDR3 DNA: TGTGCCACCAGCAGGACCCGGACAGGCGTCAATGAGCAGTTCTTC.